Below are 11 T cell receptor beta chains sequenced from a single sample in a study of T cell responses to AZD1222 COVID-19 vaccine. Here immunoSEQ multiplex PCR was the method, and the copy in TCRdb shows in-frame clones only, minus some. The table shows roughly 140,000 clones, with about 91% occurring only once. Sample: peripheral blood, taken on day 0 of MenACWY control vaccination. The receptor set was obtained from an adult in good health.

This clone has only one observation. V gene TRBV5-4 combines with J gene TRBJ2-5; D may correspond to TRBD1 or TRBD2 (5 bases each). This CDR3 is 16 amino acids long. Trimming pared 0 bases from V and 4 bases from J, leaving 16 bases between. The germline V gene has CDR1 SGHNT and CDR2 YYREEE (reference sequence). The DNA for the CDR3 is TGTGCCAGCAGCTTGGCGAAGGGCACCGGGGCAGAGACCCAGTACTTC. The encoded protein is CASSLAKGTGAETQYF.

The rearrangement links TRBV29-1 to TRBJ2-1, with D tentatively TRBD1 or TRBD2 (6 bases each). The CDR3 consists of 14 residues. Trimming pared 6 bases from V and 9 bases from J, leaving 21 bases between. The germline V gene has CDR1 SQVTM and CDR2 ANQGSEA. The CDR3, as DNA: TGCAGCGTAGGTAGGTCCGGGGGCCTTGGTGAGCAGTTCTTC. It encodes CSVGRSGGLGEQFF.

The chain is built from TRBV7-6 and TRBJ2-7; D is possibly TRBD1 (5 bases). Germline CDR1 reads SGHVS; CDR2 reads FNYEAQ. Trimming shortened V by 1 base and J by 0 bases, and 10 bases separated the two germline ends. The CDR3 has 15 amino acids. CDR3 amino acids: CASSLEGVYSYEQYF. CDR3 nucleotides: TGTGCCAGCAGCTTAGAAGGGGTTTACTCCTACGAGCAGTACTTC.

This clone was seen a few times. Compared with germline, one end of the junction differs, possibly owing to a read error. The chain has TRBV11-1 and TRBJ1-1, with TRBD1 identical over 10 bases. The length of the CDR3 is 15 residues. Germline loops: CDR1 SGHAT, CDR2 FQDESV (reference sequence). CDR3: CASSSRRDRGTVAFF. The CDR3 coding sequence is TGTGCCAGCAGCTCCCGCCGGGACAGGGGAACTGTAGCTTTCTTT.

This clone has a single count. V is TRBV5-1 and J is TRBJ1-6; a weak D match, TRBD1 (6 bases). V lost 1 base to trimming and J lost 12 bases, with 20 bases between them. This CDR3 is 16 amino acids long. From germline, CDR1 is SGHRS and CDR2 YFSETQ. CDR3 nucleotide sequence: TGCGCCAGCAGCTTGACGGGACTTCTAGAGGGGGTACCCCTCCACTTT. Amino acids: CASSLTGLLEGVPLHF.

The J gene is TRBJ1-2, the V gene TRBV11-2; D gene uncertain. Trimming stripped 0 bases from V and 8 bases from J, with 13 bases between. The CDR3 is made up of 14 amino acids. Germline V gene data show CDR1 as SGHAT and CDR2 as FQNNGV. The CDR3 bases are TGTGCCAGCAGCTTAGATACCTCGGTAGCCGGCTACACCTTC. Protein product: CASSLDTSVAGYTF. Full variable domain (outside the CDR3, taken from reference TRBV11-2 and TRBJ1-2): EAGVAQSPRYKIIEKRQSVAFWCNPISGHATLYWYQQILGQGPKLLIQFQNNGVVDDSQLPKDRFSAERLKGVDSTLKIQPAKLEDSAVYLCASSLDTSVAGYTFGSGTRLTVV.

The chain combines TRBV28 with TRBJ1-2; a weak D match, TRBD1 (5 bases). This CDR3 comprises 13 residues. Germline assignment: CDR1 MDHEN and CDR2 SYDVKM. V lost 3 bases, J lost 7 bases, and 12 bases lay in between. For the CDR3, the DNA is TGTGCCAGCAGTTTTCGGGCAGGGTTTGGCTACACCTTC. It is translated as CASSFRAGFGYTF.

The rearrangement joins TRBV6-1 to TRBJ1-5, with D hard to call. Trimming took 2 bases from V and 0 from J, leaving 11 bases between them. The CDR3 has 16 residues. Germline V CDR1 and CDR2: MNHNS, SASEGT. The DNA of the CDR3 is TGTGCCAGCAGTGAAATGGGCGGATATAGCAATCAGCCCCAGCATTTT. Amino acids: CASSEMGGYSNQPQHF.

J is TRBJ1-1 and V is TRBV18; D is ambiguous. The CDR3 totals 15 residues. The germline V gene has CDR1 KGHSH and CDR2 LQKENI. Trimming stripped 1 base from V and 1 base from J, with 10 bases between. In DNA, the CDR3 is TGTGCCAGCTCACCACGGTCAGCTCCGAACACTGAAGCTTTCTTT. Its protein product is CASSPRSAPNTEAFF.

This clone has a handful of counts. The rearrangement joins TRBV20-1 to TRBJ1-1; D gene unclear. This CDR3 is built from 12 residues. The germline V and J ends were trimmed by 3 bases and 5 bases, with 10 bases remaining between them. Germline values: CDR1 DFQATT, CDR2 SNEGSKA (reference sequence). The CDR3 region is CSASWAWTEAFF. The CDR3 DNA reads TGCAGTGCTAGTTGGGCCTGGACTGAAGCTTTCTTT.

In its sample, this clone was seen a few times. J is TRBJ1-5 and V is TRBV19; 12 nucleotides align to TRBD1. CDR1 and CDR2 from the germline V gene are LNHDA and SQIVND (reference sequence). The length of the CDR3 is 14 residues. The ends lost 8 bases at V and 3 bases at J; junction bases unmatched: 2. This chain's CDR3 is CASWDRGPNQPQHF. CDR3 coding DNA: TGTGCCAGTTGGGACAGGGGGCCCAATCAGCCCCAGCATTTT.